Given below is one T cell receptor (beta chain) in context. This record belongs to a study of blood T cell repertoires in COVID-19. Whole-study context: COVID-19 samples collected from the United States, Italy and Spain covered acute and convalescent phases. Nucleic acid was either cDNA or gDNA, and it came from T cells, B-cell-depleted T cells, or PBMCs.

This table comes from immunoSEQ multiplex PCR, and its TCRdb copy is limited to in-frame clones, with some not included. Of around 230,000 clones listed, about 85% are singletons. Trimming at V came to 8 bases and at J to 4 bases, leaving 2 bases not matched to a gene. This CDR3 comprises 13 residues. In germline, CDR1 is MGHDK, CDR2 SYGVNS. This receptor was obtained from a man between 60 and 70 years old who had recovered from COVID-19. The rearrangement joins TRBV25-1 to TRBJ1-6, with 7 bases that match TRBD1. The sequenced sample was peripheral blood. The CDR3 sequence: CASGDRYNSPLHF. The CDR3 DNA reads as TGTGCCAGCGGGGACAGATATAATTCACCCCTCCACTTT.